Presented here are 29 T cell receptor beta chains from one specimen sequenced in a study of shared clonotypes between healthy human individuals. Profiled with immunoSEQ multiplex PCR; TCRdb holds only in-frame clones, not every one. Of 2 million to 2.5 million clones listed, more than 90% are singletons. Sequenced material: naive CD4+ T cells sorted from blood. Subset meaning: CD45RA+ positively selected. All receptors come from a man aged 18-30 years in good health.

The chain is built from TRBV4-1 and TRBJ1-1, with TRBD1 matching over 11 bases. Germline values: CDR1 MGHRA, CDR2 YSYEKL. This CDR3 comprises 15 residues. The ends lost 0 bases at V and 8 bases at J; junction bases unmatched: 5. The DNA for the CDR3 is TGCGCCAGCAGCCAAGAAGGGGACAGGGGGTCAGAAGCTTTCTTT. It encodes CASSQEGDRGSEAFF.

The chain couples TRBV5-4 to TRBJ1-1; possibly TRBD1 for D (5 bases). The V gene lost 6 bases and the J gene lost 1 base, with 10 bases spanning the gap. CDR1 is SGHNT, CDR2 YYREEE, per germline (reference sequence). The CDR3 runs 13 residues. CDR3 sequence reads: CASTVTGNTEAFF. The DNA of the CDR3 is TGTGCCAGCACTGTAACAGGGAACACTGAAGCTTTCTTT.

Only a few counts were recorded for this clone. The V and J genes are TRBV9 and TRBJ2-3; 14 nucleotides agree with TRBD2. The CDR3 loop spans 18 amino acids. Trimming at V came to 0 bases and at J to 4 bases, leaving 7 bases not matched to a gene. CDR1 is SGDLS and CDR2 is YYNGEE in the germline V gene. CDR3 region: CASSVGLAGGPSSDTQYF. The CDR3 region has the DNA TGTGCCAGCAGCGTAGGACTAGCGGGAGGGCCATCATCAGATACGCAGTATTTT.

The chain carries TRBV28 and TRBJ2-2, with D uncertain. CDR3 size: 9 residues. Germline V gene lookup returns CDR1 MDHEN and CDR2 SYDVKM. The V end was cut by 8 bases, the J end by 8 bases, with 3 bases between. The DNA for the CDR3 is TGTGCCAGCCGGGGGGAGCTGTTTTTT. Translated: CASRGELFF.

The chain uses TRBV29-1 and TRBJ2-7, with 13 bases matching TRBD2. The CDR3 has 20 amino acids. Trimming cost V 8 bases and J 5 bases; bases outside gene matches: 27. CDR1 SQVTM and CDR2 ANQGSEA come from the germline V gene. CDR3 loop: CSPGGDRGDWTSGRIDEQYF. For the CDR3, the DNA is TGCAGCCCAGGAGGTGACAGGGGAGACTGGACTAGCGGGAGAATCGACGAGCAGTACTTC.

As to this clone: The sample contains more than one DNA sequence encoding this CDR3. The chain joins TRBV9 to TRBJ2-5; 9 nucleotides match TRBD2. Germline-derived CDR1 and CDR2 are SGDLS and YYNGEE. The CDR3 sequence is 15 residues long. Losses at the gene ends were 0 bases for V and 5 bases for J; bases not matched to a gene: 5. The CDR3 sequence is CASSVDLAGGETQYF. CDR3 sequence (DNA): TGTGCCAGCAGCGTAGATCTGGCGGGAGGGGAGACCCAGTACTTC.

V gene TRBV7-3 combines with J gene TRBJ1-1; no clear D gene. V was cut by 2 bases and J by 1 base, with 14 bases left in between. The CDR3 sequence is 16 residues long. Looked up from germline, CDR1 is SGHTA and CDR2 is FQGTGA. Here the CDR3 reads CASSLRGPLGNTEAFF. As DNA, the CDR3 is TGTGCCAGCAGCTTACGGGGTCCACTCGGGAACACTGAAGCTTTCTTT.

This clone was counted once. The rearrangement uses TRBV6-1 and TRBJ1-1; 7 bases are shared with TRBD1. CDR3 length: 14 amino acids. With 6 bases clipped from V and 4 bases from J, the junction kept 8 bases outside the gene matches. The germline V gene encodes CDR1 MNHNS and CDR2 SASEGT. The CDR3 region has the DNA TGTGCCAGCAGGGAGACAGGGTTGGGCACTGAAGCTTTCTTT. Translation gives CASRETGLGTEAFF.

This clone was recorded once. The J gene is TRBJ1-1, the V gene TRBV11-2, with D perhaps matching TRBD1 (6 bases). The CDR3 totals 15 residues. CDR1 and CDR2 (germline): SGHAT, FQNNGV. Trimming stripped 1 base from V and 5 bases from J, with 14 bases between. The CDR3 is CASSLGGGRRTEAFF. The DNA for the CDR3 is TGTGCCAGCAGCTTAGGTGGGGGGCGCCGGACTGAAGCTTTCTTT.

This clone was detected only once. V and J are TRBV30 and TRBJ1-6; D gene unclear. CDR3 size: 14 residues. V was pared by 3 bases and J by 8 bases, with 14 bases between. Per the germline V gene, CDR1 is GTSNPN and CDR2 is SVGIG (reference sequence). This CDR3 is CAWRAGMGYSPLHF. In DNA, the CDR3 is TGTGCCTGGAGGGCTGGTATGGGGTATTCACCCCTCCACTTT.

The gene calls are TRBV4-3 and TRBJ2-7; no clear D. This CDR3 is 16 amino acids long. CDR1 and CDR2 from the germline V gene are LGHNA and YSLEER. V lost 0 bases, J lost 2 bases, and 14 bases lay in between. The CDR3 loop is CASSQETTIRPYEQYF. In DNA form, the CDR3 reads TGCGCCAGCAGCCAAGAAACCACAATCCGGCCCTACGAGCAGTACTTC.

The V and J genes are TRBV9 and TRBJ1-1; weak D call: TRBD1 (5 bases). The CDR3 is made up of 14 amino acids. Germline assignment: CDR1 SGDLS and CDR2 YYNGEE. With 2 bases removed from V and 5 bases from J, the gap between germline ends came to 13 bases. The CDR3 is CASSVVIGGTEAFF. The CDR3 region has the DNA TGTGCCAGCAGCGTGGTTATCGGGGGGACTGAAGCTTTCTTT.

Points on this clone: The sample holds other DNA sequences that translate to the same CDR3. The chain combines TRBV28 with TRBJ1-2, with no clear D. The V end was cut by 1 base, the J end by 8 bases, with 8 bases between. Germline CDR1 is MDHEN and CDR2 is SYDVKM. The CDR3 is made up of 12 amino acids. CDR3 DNA sequence: TGTGCCAGCAGTTTATCCGTTGGGGGCTACACCTTC. Translating it yields CASSLSVGGYTF.

J is TRBJ1-2 and V is TRBV5-1; no reliable D call. The CDR3 totals 16 residues. Germline V gene lookup returns CDR1 SGHRS and CDR2 YFSETQ. V was clipped by 3 bases and J by 6 bases, with 21 bases between them. Written as DNA, the CDR3 is TGCGCCAGCAGCTCCACGAGCATGATTTCAAGGGATGGCTACACCTTC. Translation: CASSSTSMISRDGYTF.

The chain combines TRBV10-2 with TRBJ2-1; 7 nucleotides match TRBD1. Germline loops: CDR1 WSHSY, CDR2 SAAADI. V trimming: 4 bases; J trimming: 8 bases; junction bases outside the gene matches: 8. There are 14 residues in the CDR3. Here the CDR3 reads CASSGQGVLDEQFF. The CDR3 nucleotides read TGCGCCAGCAGTGGACAGGGAGTATTAGATGAGCAGTTCTTC.

The chain couples TRBV2 to TRBJ2-7; D might be TRBD1 (5 bases). The germline CDR1 and CDR2 sequences are SNHLY and FYNNEI. Deletions cut 4 bases from V and 3 bases from J, with 7 bases between. CDR3 length: 12 amino acids. The CDR3 DNA reads TGTGCCAGCAGTGGGACAAACTACGAGCAGTACTTC. The encoded protein is CASSGTNYEQYF.

V is TRBV18 and J is TRBJ1-1; no firm D call. This CDR3 is built from 13 residues. The germline V gene encodes CDR1 KGHSH and CDR2 LQKENI. The V end was cut by 8 bases, the J end by 0 bases, with 10 bases between. CDR3 DNA: TGTGCCAGCGCCCTCCAGGTGAACACTGAAGCTTTCTTT. As protein: CASALQVNTEAFF.

V is TRBV7-3 and J is TRBJ2-2, with unresolved D. The germline V gene encodes CDR1 SGHTA and CDR2 FQGTGA. Trimming removed 5 bases from V and 1 base from J, with 11 bases in between. CDR3 size: 15 residues. The CDR3 DNA reads as TGTGCCAGCAGCCCGGACGCCGGGAACACCGGGGAGCTGTTTTTT. Encoded protein: CASSPDAGNTGELFF.

This sequence joins TRBV6-1 and TRBJ2-3; the match to TRBD2 covers 10 bases. The trim removed 4 bases at V and 4 bases at J, leaving 2 bases unmatched. This CDR3 is built from 14 residues. Per the germline V gene, CDR1 is MNHNS and CDR2 is SASEGT. The CDR3 protein is CASSGSGGADTQYF. The DNA for the CDR3 is TGTGCCAGCAGTGGGAGCGGGGGGGCAGATACGCAGTATTTT.

This clone was counted a few times. The chain combines TRBV28 with TRBJ1-2; D gene ambiguous. V shed 6 bases and J shed 4 bases, with 9 bases lying between them. CDR3 length: 12 residues. Germline V gene data show CDR1 as MDHEN and CDR2 as SYDVKM. For the CDR3, the DNA is TGTGCCAGCAGGGCCCTACTCTATGGCTACACCTTC. It codes for CASRALLYGYTF.

The J gene is TRBJ2-7, the V gene TRBV6-5; 8 bases line up with TRBD1. The CDR3 contains 13 residues. V trimming: 8 bases; J trimming: 2 bases; junction bases outside the gene matches: 5. CDR1 and CDR2 from the germline V gene are MNHEY and SVGAGI. Here the CDR3 DNA reads TGTGCCAGCGCTCAGGGGGCTACCTACGAGCAGTACTTC. Translated: CASAQGATYEQYF.

V usage is TRBV28 and J usage is TRBJ1-5; a possible D gene is TRBD1 (5 bases). Germline assignment: CDR1 MDHEN and CDR2 SYDVKM. The V gene lost 5 bases and the J gene lost 7 bases, with 21 bases spanning the gap. This CDR3 has 16 residues. CDR3 coding DNA: TGTGCCAGCAGTAATCTAGGGATCGGGGGATGGCAGCCCCAGCATTTT. Protein product: CASSNLGIGGWQPQHF.

The chain combines TRBV2 with TRBJ1-1, with 8 positions matching TRBD1. CDR3 size: 14 residues. The V segment lost 7 bases and the J segment 6 bases; nucleotides outside the gene matches: 10. Germline CDR1 SNHLY, CDR2 FYNNEI. The CDR3 loop is CASNPTGEGPEAFF. For the CDR3, the DNA is TGTGCCAGCAACCCGACAGGGGAGGGACCTGAAGCTTTCTTT. The entire variable domain, with the rest obtained from reference TRBV2 and TRBJ1-1, is as follows: EPEVTQTPSHQVTQMGQEVILRCVPISNHLYFYWYRQILGQKVEFLVSFYNNEISEKSEIFDDQFSVERPDGSNFTLKIRSTKLEDSAMYFCASNPTGEGPEAFFGQGTRLTVV.

In the case of this clone: At the DNA level, this CDR3 is encoded by other sequences in the same sample as well. The V call is TRBV30, the J call TRBJ1-6; D ambiguous. Trimming shortened V by 0 bases and J by 6 bases, and 9 bases separated the two germline ends. The germline V gene has CDR1 GTSNPN and CDR2 SVGIG (reference sequence). This CDR3 region has 14 residues. CDR3: CAWSVGTGNSPLHF. The DNA of the CDR3 is TGTGCCTGGAGTGTGGGTACGGGTAATTCACCCCTCCACTTT.

The chain joins TRBV6-1 to TRBJ1-2; D uncertain. V was trimmed by 2 bases and J by 7 bases, leaving 5 bases between them. The CDR3 totals 11 residues. The germline V gene has CDR1 MNHNS and CDR2 SASEGT. The CDR3 nucleotides are TGTGCCAGCAGTGAATTTCCTGGCTACACCTTC. Translation gives CASSEFPGYTF.

The chain is built from TRBV18 and TRBJ1-4, with unresolved D. V lost 2 bases and J lost 0, with 10 bases in between. Germline V gene data show CDR1 as KGHSH and CDR2 as LQKENI. The CDR3 is 16 residues long. CDR3: CASSPDGLATNEKLFF. The CDR3 DNA reads as TGTGCCAGCTCACCAGACGGGTTGGCAACTAATGAAAAACTGTTTTTT.

The V gene is TRBV5-1, the J gene TRBJ1-1; D is unresolved. The germline gives CDR1 SGHRS, CDR2 YFSETQ. The CDR3 loop spans 14 amino acids. Deletions cut 6 bases from V and 0 bases from J, with 12 bases between. The CDR3 is CASKKDMVNTEAFF. Here the CDR3 DNA reads TGCGCCAGCAAAAAAGACATGGTGAACACTGAAGCTTTCTTT.

This clone was seen once. The chain has TRBV5-1 and TRBJ2-2; 9 bases fit TRBD1. Losses at the gene ends were 0 bases for V and 6 bases for J; bases not matched to a gene: 0. CDR3 length: 14 amino acids. CDR1 is SGHRS, CDR2 YFSETQ, per germline. The DNA of the CDR3 is TGCGCCAGCAGCTTGGGGGACAGGGCCGGGGAGCTGTTTTTT. Encoded protein: CASSLGDRAGELFF.

The chain uses TRBV18 and TRBJ2-5, with 9 positions matching TRBD2. Trimming cost V 2 bases and J 4 bases; bases outside gene matches: 11. This CDR3 contains 17 residues. CDR1 and CDR2 from the germline V gene are KGHSH and LQKENI. The DNA of the CDR3 is TGTGCCAGCTCACCAGGGGCTAGCGGGACCGGGATAGAGACCCAGTACTTC. Translated: CASSPGASGTGIETQYF. Together with reference TRBV18 and TRBJ2-5, the CDR3 gives the full variable domain: NAGVMQNPRHLVRRRGQEARLRCSPMKGHSHVYWYRQLPEEGLKFMVYLQKENIIDESGMPKERFSAEFPKEGPSILRIQQVVRGDSAAYFCASSPGASGTGIETQYFGPGTRLLVL.